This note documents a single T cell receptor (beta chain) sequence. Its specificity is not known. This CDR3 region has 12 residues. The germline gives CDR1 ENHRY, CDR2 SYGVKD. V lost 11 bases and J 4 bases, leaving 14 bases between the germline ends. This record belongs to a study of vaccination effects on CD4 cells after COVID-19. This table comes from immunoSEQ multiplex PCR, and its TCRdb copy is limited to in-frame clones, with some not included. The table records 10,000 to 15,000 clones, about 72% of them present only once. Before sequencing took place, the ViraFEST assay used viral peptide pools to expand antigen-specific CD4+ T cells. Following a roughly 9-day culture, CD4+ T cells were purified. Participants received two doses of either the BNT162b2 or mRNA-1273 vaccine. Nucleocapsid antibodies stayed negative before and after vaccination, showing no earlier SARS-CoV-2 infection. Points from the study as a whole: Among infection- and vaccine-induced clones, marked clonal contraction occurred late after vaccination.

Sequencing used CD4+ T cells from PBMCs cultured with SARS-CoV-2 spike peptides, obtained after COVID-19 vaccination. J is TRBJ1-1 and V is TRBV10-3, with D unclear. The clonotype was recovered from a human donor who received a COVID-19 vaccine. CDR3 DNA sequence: TGTGCCTCTAAGGAGGTAGGCACTGAAGCTTTCTTT. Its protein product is CASKEVGTEAFF.